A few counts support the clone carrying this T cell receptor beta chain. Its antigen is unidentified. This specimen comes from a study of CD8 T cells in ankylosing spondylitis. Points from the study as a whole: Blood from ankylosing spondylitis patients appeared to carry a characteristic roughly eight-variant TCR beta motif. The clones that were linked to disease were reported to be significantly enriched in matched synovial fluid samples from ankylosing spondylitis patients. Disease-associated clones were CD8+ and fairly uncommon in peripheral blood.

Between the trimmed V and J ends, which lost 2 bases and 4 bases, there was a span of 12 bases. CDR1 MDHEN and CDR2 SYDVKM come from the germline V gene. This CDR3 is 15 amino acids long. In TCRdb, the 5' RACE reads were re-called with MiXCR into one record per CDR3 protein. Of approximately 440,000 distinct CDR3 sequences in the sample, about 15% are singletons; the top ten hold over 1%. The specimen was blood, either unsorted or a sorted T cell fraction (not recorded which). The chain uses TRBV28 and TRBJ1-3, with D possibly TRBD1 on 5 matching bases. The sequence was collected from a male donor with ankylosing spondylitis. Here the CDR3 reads CASSLVEAGGNTIYF. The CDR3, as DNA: TGTGCCAGCAGTTTAGTTGAGGCAGGGGGAAACACCATATATTTT. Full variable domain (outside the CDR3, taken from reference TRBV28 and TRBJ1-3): DVKVTQSSRYLVKRTGEKVFLECVQDMDHENMFWYRQDPGLGLRLIYFSYDVKMKEKGDIPEGYSVSREKKERFSLILESASTNQTSMYLCASSLVEAGGNTIYFGEGSWLTVV.